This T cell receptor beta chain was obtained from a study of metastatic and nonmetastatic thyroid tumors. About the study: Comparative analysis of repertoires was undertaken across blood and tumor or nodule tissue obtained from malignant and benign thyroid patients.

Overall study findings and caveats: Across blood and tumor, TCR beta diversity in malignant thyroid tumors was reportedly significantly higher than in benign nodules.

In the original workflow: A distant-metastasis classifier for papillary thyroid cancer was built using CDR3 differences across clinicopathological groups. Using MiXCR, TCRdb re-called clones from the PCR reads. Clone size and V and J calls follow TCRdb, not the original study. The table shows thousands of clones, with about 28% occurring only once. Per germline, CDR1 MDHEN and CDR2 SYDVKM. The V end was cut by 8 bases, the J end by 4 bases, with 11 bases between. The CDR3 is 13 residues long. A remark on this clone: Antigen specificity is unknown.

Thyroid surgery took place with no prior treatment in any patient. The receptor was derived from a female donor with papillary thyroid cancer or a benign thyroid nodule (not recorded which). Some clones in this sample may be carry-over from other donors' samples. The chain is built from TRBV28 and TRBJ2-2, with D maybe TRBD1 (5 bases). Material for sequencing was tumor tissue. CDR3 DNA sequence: TGTGCCAGCCTAAAAAGGGGCACCGGGGAGCTGTTTTTT. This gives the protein CASLKRGTGELFF. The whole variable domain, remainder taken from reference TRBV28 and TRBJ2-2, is DVKVTQSSRYLVKRTGEKVFLECVQDMDHENMFWYRQDPGLGLRLIYFSYDVKMKEKGDIPEGYSVSREKKERFSLILESASTNQTSMYLCASLKRGTGELFFGEGSRLTVL.